This T cell receptor (beta chain) was sequenced for a study of blood T cell repertoires in COVID-19. V dropped 5 bases and J dropped 5; count of bases not matched to a gene: 8. Germline CDR1 and CDR2: SGHTA and FQGNSA. The CDR3 loop spans 15 amino acids. Clones were sequenced by immunoSEQ multiplex PCR, and TCRdb holds only the in-frame ones, with some missing. Of about 200,000 clones listed, 88% were seen once; the top ten hold about 1.7%. The origin of this receptor is a man aged 18-30 years with active or convalescent COVID-19. Sequences were obtained from peripheral blood. The chain uses TRBV7-2 and TRBJ2-7; TRBD2 matches at 11 bases. The CDR3 protein is CASSPIAGGLHEQYF. Written as DNA, the CDR3 is TGTGCCAGCAGCCCAATAGCGGGAGGGCTACACGAGCAGTACTTC.